This TCR beta chain stems from a study of cytotoxic CD8 clonotypes in ibrutinib-treated CLL. Across the study: Enrolment comprised over ten relapsed/refractory and over 14 treatment-naive patients; around 18 were IGHV unmutated. Response was recorded as partial in approximately 25 patients and complete in 2; at median roughly 70 months, roughly 15 remained remitted and approximately twelve had progressed.

Only a few counts were recorded for this clone. Its specificity is unknown. Target depth was 1 in 200,000 to 1 in 1 million T cells, about 10x per clonotype. Assay used: immunoSEQ multiplex PCR; TCRdb lists only in-frame clones, some missing. The data hold fewer than 400,000 clones, with about 64% observed a single time. The CDR3 has 18 residues. Trimming at V came to 0 bases and at J to 7 bases, leaving 16 bases not matched to a gene. Germline CDR1 and CDR2: SGHRS and YFSETQ. General observations from the study: Elevated clonality accompanied ibrutinib response, with a return toward baseline values at progression.

The chain recombines TRBV5-1 with TRBJ2-7; 10 nucleotides align to TRBD1. The sequence was collected from a human donor with chronic lymphocytic leukemia. The sample in question was PBMCs, obtained after 36 months of ibrutinib treatment. The CDR3 is CASSLGLTGGSIYEEQYF. The CDR3 nucleotides are TGCGCCAGCAGCTTGGGTCTGACAGGGGGCTCCATCTACGAGGAGCAGTACTTC.